Listed here are 23 T cell receptor beta chains from one sample, sequenced in a study of OX40 agonist ivuxolimab in advanced cancers. Sequenced by immunoSEQ multiplex PCR; TCRdb stores in-frame clones only, minus some. The sample lists around 65,000 clones, about 80% occurring once. The specimen was CD4+ or CD8+ T cells sorted from blood, collected in a trial of the OX40 agonist ivuxolimab. The receptors originated from an adult with an advanced solid tumor such as melanoma, head and neck, liver or kidney cancer.

This clone was counted only a few times. This specimen includes other DNA sequences encoding the same CDR3. The chain has TRBV5-1 and TRBJ1-1; D may be TRBD1 (6 bases). The CDR3 contains 14 residues. Trimming removed 1 base at V and 0 bases at J, with 7 bases between. Per germline, CDR1 SGHRS and CDR2 YFSETQ. CDR3 DNA sequence: TGCGCCAGCAGCTTGCAGGGGATGAACACTGAAGCTTTCTTT. It encodes CASSLQGMNTEAFF.

This sequence joins TRBV12-5 and TRBJ1-1; 7 bases are shared with TRBD1. The length of the CDR3 is 14 residues. Germline trimming cut 5 bases from V and 7 bases from J; bases unmatched to any gene: 10. Germline CDR1 is LGHNT and CDR2 is FRNRAP. DNA for the CDR3: TGTGCTAGTGGTAGCTTGGAGGGGGCTGGTGAAGCTTTCTTT. Amino acids: CASGSLEGAGEAFF.

This clone was seen repeatedly, ten times or more. The chain carries TRBV2 and TRBJ1-2, with D possibly being TRBD1 (5 bases). The CDR3 length is 15 residues. Trimming stripped 7 bases from V and 7 bases from J, with 22 bases between. Germline CDR1 SNHLY, CDR2 FYNNEI. The CDR3 loop is CASTWWGQGGSGYTF. For the CDR3, the DNA is TGTGCCAGCACCTGGTGGGGCCAGGGAGGTTCTGGCTACACCTTC. Filled out from reference TRBV2 and TRBJ1-2, the complete variable domain reads EPEVTQTPSHQVTQMGQEVILRCVPISNHLYFYWYRQILGQKVEFLVSFYNNEISEKSEIFDDQFSVERPDGSNFTLKIRSTKLEDSAMYFCASTWWGQGGSGYTFGSGTRLTVV.

The gene calls are TRBV18 and TRBJ1-4, with 9 nucleotides matching TRBD1. The CDR3 has 14 amino acids. Germline trimming cut 6 bases from V and 5 bases from J; bases unmatched to any gene: 4. Germline CDR1 is KGHSH and CDR2 is LQKENI. The CDR3 sequence is CASSSGTGNEKLFF. CDR3 in DNA: TGTGCCAGCTCGTCCGGGACAGGGAATGAAAAACTGTTTTTT.

This chain connects TRBV12-5 to TRBJ1-4; D possibly corresponds to TRBD1 (6 bases). This CDR3 has 15 amino acids. Between the trimmed V and J ends, which lost 6 bases and 5 bases, there was a span of 16 bases. Germline CDR1 LGHNT, CDR2 FRNRAP. The CDR3 here is CASGPPGQKNEKLFF. The CDR3 DNA reads as TGTGCTAGTGGCCCGCCGGGACAAAAAAATGAAAAACTGTTTTTT.

This sequence joins TRBV30 and TRBJ2-7, with D unresolved. Between the trimmed V and J ends, which lost 0 bases and 1 base, there was a span of 7 bases. Germline V gives CDR1 GTSNPN, CDR2 SVGIG (reference sequence). The CDR3 consists of 13 residues. The CDR3 loop is CAWSVHGSYEQYF. In nucleotides, the CDR3 is TGTGCCTGGAGTGTACACGGGTCCTACGAGCAGTACTTC.

This clone showed up just a few times. The chain employs TRBV29-1 and TRBJ2-1; TRBD1 aligns across 8 bases. The CDR3 has 17 amino acids. With 3 bases clipped from V and 6 bases from J, the junction kept 16 bases outside the gene matches. Germline V gives CDR1 SQVTM, CDR2 ANQGSEA. In DNA form, the CDR3 reads TGCAGCGTTGATACCGGACGAACAGGGGGTTTTATCAATGAGCAGTTCTTC. This codes for CSVDTGRTGGFINEQFF.

The genes are TRBV27 and TRBJ1-5; 8 bases agree with TRBD1. The CDR3 contains 15 residues. CDR1 and CDR2 (germline): MNHEY, SMNVEV (reference sequence). The V segment lost 6 bases and the J segment 3 bases; nucleotides outside the gene matches: 7. The CDR3 loop is CASRVDRAPNQPQHF. The CDR3 DNA sequence: TGTGCCAGCAGGGTGGACAGGGCCCCCAATCAGCCCCAGCATTTT.

The chain has TRBV11-3 and TRBJ1-1, with D unresolved. V was cut by 5 bases and J by 4 bases, with 11 bases left in between. Germline V gives CDR1 SGHNT, CDR2 YENEEA. The CDR3 consists of 13 residues. The CDR3 loop reads CASSPRPGTEAFF. CDR3 DNA: TGTGCCAGCAGCCCGAGGCCTGGCACTGAAGCTTTCTTT.

V usage is TRBV6-5 and J usage is TRBJ1-2, with no clear D. Trimming stripped 4 bases from V and 3 bases from J, with 9 bases between. Looked up from germline, CDR1 is MNHEY and CDR2 is SVGAGI. CDR3 length equals 13 residues. The CDR3 region has the DNA TGTGCCAGCAGTTTGGACGGATACTATGGCTACACCTTC. Translating gives CASSLDGYYGYTF.

This clone was found many times. This chain uses TRBV12-5 with TRBJ2-7, with TRBD1 matching over 8 bases. Germline loops: CDR1 LGHNT, CDR2 FRNRAP. Unmatched junction bases numbered 2, after V lost 1 base and J lost 0 bases. This CDR3 spans 15 amino acids. The CDR3: CASGLGQGSSYEQYF. The CDR3 region has the DNA TGTGCTAGTGGTTTGGGACAGGGGAGCTCCTACGAGCAGTACTTC. Based on the CDR3 plus reference TRBV12-5 and TRBJ2-7, the full variable domain is DARVTQTPRHKVTEMGQEVTMRCQPILGHNTVFWYRQTMMQGLELLAYFRNRAPLDDSGMPKDRFSAEMPDATLATLKIQPSEPRDSAVYFCASGLGQGSSYEQYFGPGTRLTVT.

The chain is built from TRBV9 and TRBJ2-2; TRBD1 might be the D (5 bases). CDR1 and CDR2 from the germline V gene are SGDLS and YYNGEE. V lost 1 base and J lost 0, with 10 bases in between. The CDR3 is 16 residues long. The CDR3 coding sequence is TGTGCCAGCAGCGTAAGGGGCAGCGCGAACACCGGGGAGCTGTTTTTT. Translating it yields CASSVRGSANTGELFF.

The chain has TRBV15 and TRBJ2-5; 9 nucleotides align to TRBD2. The CDR3 loop spans 16 amino acids. CDR1 is LNHNV, CDR2 YYDKDF, per germline (reference sequence). J gave up 1 base and V 4 bases, and 7 bases lay outside the gene matches. In DNA form, the CDR3 reads TGTGCCACCAGCAATGGAGGACTAGCGCGCCAAGAGACCCAGTACTTC. It is translated as CATSNGGLARQETQYF.

This clone was counted a few times. The V and J genes are TRBV18 and TRBJ1-5; perhaps TRBD1 as D (5 bases). V gave up 3 bases and J gave up 6 bases, with 9 bases separating them. From germline, CDR1 is KGHSH and CDR2 LQKENI. The CDR3 is 13 residues long. The CDR3 is CASSPDGTQPQHF. As DNA, the CDR3 is TGTGCCAGCTCACCCGACGGGACTCAGCCCCAGCATTTT.

The chain joins TRBV5-1 to TRBJ2-6; unclear D gene. Germline V CDR1 and CDR2: SGHRS, YFSETQ. The V and J ends lost 0 bases and 0 bases respectively, with 4 bases between them. This CDR3 region has 15 residues. Here the CDR3 reads CASSLANSGANVLTF. The CDR3 DNA is TGCGCCAGCAGCTTGGCCAACTCTGGGGCCAACGTCCTGACTTTC.

This clone was detected only once. The gene calls are TRBV7-7 and TRBJ2-5; 7 bases are a match to TRBD1. With 1 base clipped from V and 5 bases from J, the junction kept 7 bases outside the gene matches. From germline, CDR1 is SSHAT and CDR2 FNYEAQ (reference sequence). The CDR3 runs 15 residues. The CDR3 nucleotides read TGTGCCAGCAGCTTAGGCCGGACAGGACGCGAGACCCAGTACTTC. Translating gives CASSLGRTGRETQYF.

This clone was observed a handful of times. The V call is TRBV6-5, the J call TRBJ2-2, with TRBD2 matching over 7 bases. The V segment lost 7 bases and the J segment 7 bases; nucleotides outside the gene matches: 6. CDR3 size: 13 residues. Germline values: CDR1 MNHEY, CDR2 SVGAGI. CDR3 loop: CASTPGRGGELFF. DNA for the CDR3: TGTGCCAGCACCCCAGGGAGGGGCGGGGAGCTGTTTTTT.

This chain uses TRBV7-9 with TRBJ1-2, with a weak D call TRBD1 (5 bases). V was clipped by 8 bases and J by 6 bases, with 16 bases between them. The CDR3 totals 13 residues. CDR1 and CDR2 (germline): SEHNR, FQNEAQ (reference sequence). The CDR3 loop reads CASGWDQGNGYTF. CDR3 nucleotide sequence: TGTGCCAGCGGTTGGGATCAGGGAAATGGCTACACCTTC.

The chain joins TRBV27 to TRBJ2-7; 7 bases line up with TRBD2. CDR1 is MNHEY, CDR2 SMNVEV, per germline (reference sequence). Trimming took 8 bases from V and 7 from J; bases not matched to a gene: 14. The CDR3 is 14 amino acids. In DNA, the CDR3 is TGTGCCAGCCGAGAGCGGGAAGATTGGGGGGAGCAGTACTTC. Amino acids: CASREREDWGEQYF.

V and J are TRBV6-6 and TRBJ2-7; D gene uncertain. V was clipped by 2 bases and J by 4 bases, with 9 bases between them. Per germline, CDR1 MNHNY and CDR2 SVGAGI (reference sequence). CDR3 size: 13 residues. CDR3 in amino acids: CASSYGERYEQYF. The CDR3 nucleotides are TGTGCCAGCAGTTACGGAGAGAGGTACGAGCAGTACTTC.

This sequence joins TRBV27 and TRBJ2-1, with TRBD2 matching over 8 bases. V was clipped by 5 bases and J by 6 bases; unmatched bases: 9. Germline assignment: CDR1 MNHEY and CDR2 SMNVEV (reference sequence). The CDR3 length is 15 residues. The DNA of the CDR3 is TGTGCCAGCAGTCCCGGGACTAGTCGGATCAATGAGCAGTTCTTC. Translated, it gives CASSPGTSRINEQFF.

This chain connects TRBV5-5 to TRBJ2-2, with TRBD2 matching over 11 bases. This CDR3 region has 16 residues. Germline CDR1 and CDR2: SGHKS and YYEKEE (reference sequence). J gave up 7 bases and V 2 bases, and 7 bases lay outside the gene matches. CDR3 DNA sequence: TGTGCCAGCAGCTTCTGGACTAGCGGGTTTGGCGGGGAGCTGTTTTTT. This encodes CASSFWTSGFGGELFF.

V usage is TRBV7-2 and J usage is TRBJ2-3, with TRBD2 matching over 7 bases. V was pared by 2 bases and J by 5 bases, with 10 bases of the junction left unmatched. Germline V gives CDR1 SGHTA, CDR2 FQGNSA. The CDR3 loop spans 16 amino acids. CDR3 region: CASSLKGGSAEDTQYF. The CDR3 bases are TGTGCCAGCAGCTTAAAGGGAGGGTCAGCGGAAGATACGCAGTATTTT.